Presented here are 8 T cell receptor beta chains from one specimen sequenced in a study of T cells in Graves' hyperthyroidism and ophthalmopathy. TCR beta CDR3 region amplification was performed from RNA transcripts. HTBI primers were used for first-round RT-PCR of the TCR CDR3. Using its own MiXCR run on the multiplex PCR reads, TCRdb lists one record per CDR3 protein. The table records approximately 100,000 distinct CDR3 sequences, roughly 39% of them present only once. The sequencing input was peripheral blood or thyroid tissue (not recorded which). The receptor source for this set is a woman aged 25 to 39 with Graves' hyperthyroidism.

This clonotype was counted at least ten times. V gene TRBV6-5 combines with J gene TRBJ2-2, with D perhaps matching TRBD2 (6 bases). Germline loops: CDR1 MNHEY, CDR2 SVGAGI. CDR3 length equals 15 residues. Trimming pared 6 bases from V and 5 bases from J, leaving 16 bases between. The DNA for the CDR3 is TGTGCCAGCAGCGGGGGTGACTCCGCGACCGGGGAGCTGTTTTTT. This encodes CASSGGDSATGELFF.

Details on this clonotype: A much bigger clone sits one base away, suggesting this may be a read error. The CDR3 spells CASSLGLQGRETQYF. CDR3 sequence (DNA): TGTGCCAGCAGCTTGGGGCTACAGGGAAGAGAGACCCAGTACTTC. The chain is built from TRBV5-5 and TRBJ2-5; D may be TRBD1 (6 bases). Germline V gene data show CDR1 as SGHKS and CDR2 as YYEKEE (reference sequence). Trimming removed 0 bases at V and 4 bases at J, with 13 bases between. The CDR3 sequence is 15 residues long. The entire variable domain, with the rest obtained from reference TRBV5-5 and TRBJ2-5, is as follows: DAGVTQSPTHLIKTRGQQVTLRCSPISGHKSVSWYQQVLGQGPQFIFQYYEKEERGRGNFPDRFSARQFPNYSSELNVNALLLGDSALYLCASSLGLQGRETQYFGPGTRLLVL.

This clonotype was seen at least ten times. Since no conserved phenylalanine or tryptophan closes the CDR3, a read error is the likely cause. This chain connects TRBV14 to TRBJ2-7; D may correspond to TRBD1 or TRBD2 (5 bases each). The CDR3 spans 14 residues. Trimming stripped 2 bases from V and 1 base from J, with 9 bases between. CDR1 SGHDN and CDR2 FVKESK come from the germline V gene. The CDR3 sequence is CASSQNRRSYEQYL. For the CDR3, the DNA is TGTGCCAGCAGCCAAAACAGGAGGTCCTACGAGCAGTACCTC.

This rearrangement joins TRBV15 to TRBJ1-1; tentative D call: TRBD1 (6 bases). The CDR3 sequence is 14 residues long. Trimming left V 2 bases short and J 5 bases short, with 12 bases between. In germline, CDR1 is LNHNV, CDR2 YYDKDF (reference sequence). CDR3 nucleotide sequence: TGTGCCACCAGCAGACGCCCCAGGGGAACTGAAGCTTTCTTT. This translates into CATSRRPRGTEAFF.

V is TRBV6-1 and J is TRBJ1-1; TRBD1 matches 7 bases. Germline V gene lookup returns CDR1 MNHNS and CDR2 SASEGT. The V gene end was trimmed by 5 bases and the J gene end by 6 bases; junction bases not matched to a gene: 9. This CDR3 is 14 amino acids long. The CDR3 sequence: CASSKRGQRAEAFF. The CDR3 nucleotides are TGTGCCAGCAGTAAAAGGGGGCAGAGAGCTGAAGCTTTCTTT.

This clonotype was seen many times. The chain combines TRBV7-3 with TRBJ2-7; unclear D gene. The CDR3 extends over 15 amino acids. Trimming removed 8 bases from V and 1 base from J, with 18 bases in between. Germline V gives CDR1 SGHTA, CDR2 FQGTGA. CDR3: CASPPWPRISYEQYF. In DNA form, the CDR3 reads TGTGCCAGCCCGCCATGGCCTAGGATATCCTACGAGCAGTACTTC. Together with reference TRBV7-3 and TRBJ2-7, the CDR3 gives the full variable domain: GAGVSQTPSNKVTEKGKYVELRCDPISGHTALYWYRQSLGQGPEFLIYFQGTGAADDSGLPNDRFFAVRPEGSVSTLKIQRTERGDSAVYLCASPPWPRISYEQYFGPGTRLTVT.

About this clonotype itself: The CDR3 end shows no conserved phenylalanine or tryptophan, and so a read error is likely. The limits of the CDR3 on the DNA are not certain, so only TCRdb's listed CDR3 is given. The chain joins TRBV7-2 to TRBJ2-2; the table gives TRBD1 as D, unverified against the DNA. The CDR3 extends over 15 residues, inclusive of both ends. CDR1 is SGHTA and CDR2 is FQGNSA in the germline V gene. The CDR3 is CASAIPRGDTGELVL.

At least ten counts were recorded for this clonotype. The chain recombines TRBV9 with TRBJ1-3; D call uncertain. CDR1 SGDLS and CDR2 YYNGEE come from the germline V gene. With 1 base removed from V and 4 bases from J, the gap between germline ends came to 6 bases. The CDR3 totals 13 residues. CDR3: CASSVQAGNTIYF. In DNA, the CDR3 is TGTGCCAGCAGCGTACAGGCAGGAAACACCATATATTTT.